This TCR beta chain is drawn from a study of T cell changes during pregnancy in multiple sclerosis. The protocol was immunoSEQ multiplex PCR, while the TCRdb copy is restricted to in-frame clones and leaves out a portion. The sample includes under 130,000 clones, about 90% of them seen just once. This sample comprised peripheral blood, obtained after pregnancy. This TCR derives from a female donor with multiple sclerosis, enrolled in a pregnancy study.

CDR3 sequence reads: CASSITGGYEQYF. The CDR3 coding sequence is TGTGCCAGTAGTATCACAGGGGGCTACGAGCAGTACTTC. The chain employs TRBV19 and TRBJ2-7; the match to TRBD1 covers 8 bases. Germline CDR1 reads LNHDA; CDR2 reads SQIVND (reference sequence). This CDR3 region has 13 residues. V trimming: 3 bases; J trimming: 3 bases; junction bases outside the gene matches: 1.